This T cell receptor (beta chain) stems from a study of blood T cell repertoires in COVID-19. Germline V lookup: CDR1 MNHEY, CDR2 SVGAGI. V was cut by 6 bases and J by 4 bases, with 18 bases left in between. The CDR3 length is 15 residues. This clone came up many times. Original data processing: Nucleated cell number was recorded as an estimate derived from reference gene primer amplification. Sequencing used immunoSEQ multiplex PCR; TCRdb keeps in-frame clones, though not all of them. From that table come the V and J calls and clone size; the DNA was used to work out D and trimming. This sample has approximately 120,000 clones, with approximately 80% found just once.

Sequenced sample: peripheral blood. This receptor was obtained from a human donor in a cohort sampled during active COVID-19. The rearrangement uses TRBV6-5 and TRBJ1-2, with a possible D match to TRBD1 (6 bases). The CDR3 loop is CASSLKTGATYGYTF. CDR3 bases: TGTGCCAGCAGCCTAAAGACAGGCGCAACCTATGGCTACACCTTC.